This TCR beta chain was recovered during a study of blood T cell repertoires in COVID-19. For the study at large: Samples came from the United States, Italy and Spain, spanning acute and convalescent COVID-19. The cDNA or gDNA used as material had been derived from T cells, B-cell-depleted T cells, or PBMCs.

V was pared by 7 bases and J by 8 bases, with 9 bases between. Germline V gene data show CDR1 as MDHEN and CDR2 as SYDVKM. CDR3 length equals 11 residues. Authors' analysis steps: Amplification of reference gene primers provided the estimated nucleated cell counts. Clones were sequenced by immunoSEQ multiplex PCR, and TCRdb holds only the in-frame ones, with some missing. D and trimming were read from the DNA, whereas the V and J calls and clone size are those reported in that table. Among 250,000 to 300,000 clones listed, 80% to 90% were seen once. This clone showed up just a few times. Sequenced: peripheral blood. This receptor was obtained from a woman in her seventies with acute or convalescent COVID-19. V gene TRBV28 combines with J gene TRBJ1-3; D possibly corresponds to TRBD1 (5 bases). The DNA of the CDR3 is TGTGCCAGCACCCGGGGGGACACCATATATTTT. The encoded protein is CASTRGDTIYF.